This paragraph covers one TCR beta chain sequence. Authors' processing steps: Out-of-frame sequences were removed, leaving roughly 2,200,000 distinct TCRbeta sequences. The protocol was immunoSEQ multiplex PCR, while the TCRdb copy is restricted to in-frame clones and leaves out a portion. V, J and clone size are taken as reported in that table, and D and trimming were inferred from the DNA itself. Of under 85,000 clones in the sample, roughly 78% were seen once. This sample was taken from a study of memory CD4+ T cells and cytomegalovirus serostatus. Single viable CD3+CD4+CD8-CD45RO+ cells were sorted as the memory CD4+ T cells. Donors' CMV status reflects serum IgG against pp150, pp28, p38, p52. After thawing, CD4+ T cells were positively selected. The sequence derives from an adult in good health and CMV-seropositive. Sequenced input: memory CD4+ T cells from blood.

CDR3 DNA: TGCGCCAGCAGCTCGGGGGTCCTAGCTTTCTTT. It translates to CASSSGVLAFF. The chain joins TRBV5-1 to TRBJ1-1; perhaps TRBD1 as D (5 bases). The CDR3 spans 11 residues. The germline V and J ends were trimmed by 3 bases and 10 bases, with 10 bases remaining between them. Germline CDR1 SGHRS, CDR2 YFSETQ.